This T cell receptor beta chain was obtained from a study of CD8 T cells in ankylosing spondylitis. This clonotype was found many times. Its antigen is not identified. TCRdb re-derived calls from the 5' RACE reads in MiXCR, one entry per CDR3 protein. The sample contains about 42,000 distinct CDR3 sequences, more than 3% of which appear only once. Study-level results: Disease-linked clones, CD8+, were relatively rare in peripheral blood. In ankylosing spondylitis blood, a motif of several highly homologous TCR beta variants appeared characteristic. Reported data indicate significant enrichment of disease-linked clones within matched ankylosing spondylitis synovial fluid. Earlier authors reported some of these motif variants in reactive arthritis synovial fluid and blood.

Germline-derived CDR1 and CDR2 are SGDLS and YYNGEE. The CDR3 runs to 14 residues. V dropped 0 bases and J dropped 2 bases, with 9 bases sitting between them. The sequenced sample was blood, either unsorted or a sorted T cell fraction (not recorded which). The source of this sequence is a female donor with ankylosing spondylitis or in good health (not recorded which). This chain connects TRBV9 to TRBJ2-7, with D perhaps TRBD2 (5 bases). This CDR3 is CASSVGGSTYEQYF. The CDR3 nucleotides read TGTGCCAGCAGCGTAGGTGGGAGTACCTACGAGCAGTACTTC. The whole variable domain, remainder taken from reference TRBV9 and TRBJ2-7, is DSGVTQTPKHLITATGQRVTLRCSPRSGDLSVYWYQQSLDQGLQFLIQYYNGEERAKGNILERFSAQQFPDLHSELNLSSLELGDSALYFCASSVGGSTYEQYFGPGTRLTVT.